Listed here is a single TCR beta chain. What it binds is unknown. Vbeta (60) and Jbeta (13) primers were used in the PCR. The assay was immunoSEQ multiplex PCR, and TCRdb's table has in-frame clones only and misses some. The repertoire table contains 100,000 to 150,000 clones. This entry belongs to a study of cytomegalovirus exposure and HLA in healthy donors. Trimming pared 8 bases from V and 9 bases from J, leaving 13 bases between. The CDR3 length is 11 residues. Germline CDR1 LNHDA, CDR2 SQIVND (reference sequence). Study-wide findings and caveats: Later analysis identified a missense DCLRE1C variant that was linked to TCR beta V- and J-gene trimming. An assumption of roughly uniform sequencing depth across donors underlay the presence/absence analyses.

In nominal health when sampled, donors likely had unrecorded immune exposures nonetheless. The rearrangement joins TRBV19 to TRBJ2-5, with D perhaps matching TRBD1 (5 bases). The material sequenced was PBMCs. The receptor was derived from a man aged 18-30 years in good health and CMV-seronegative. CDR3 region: CASGWGEAQYF. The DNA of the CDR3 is TGTGCCAGTGGGTGGGGCGAGGCCCAGTACTTC.